The 32 T cell receptor beta chains given below trace back to one sample, sequenced in a study of vaccination and CD4 T cells after COVID-19. The sample's treatment: roughly ten-day PBMC culture with coronavirus spike peptide pools or control peptides (ViraFEST assay). One should note that the unexposed donor's CD4+ T cells were collected before the COVID-19 pandemic (2011-2018). The Oncomine TCR Beta short-read assay sequenced DNA from cultured CD4+ T cells. MiXCR was run by TCRdb on the PCR reads, yielding one entry per CDR3 protein. There are fewer than 8,000 distinct CDR3 sequences in the sample; almost 30% occur only once, and around 33% lies in the top ten. Their specific antigens are unknown. The sample taken for sequencing was CD4+ T cells from blood, cultured in vitro. Receptors originate from a human donor in good health.

The chain carries TRBV12-3 or TRBV12-4 and TRBJ1-2, with TRBD1 as a possible D gene (5 bases). CDR3 size: 13 residues. Trimming left V 1 base short and J 10 bases short, with 13 bases between. DNA for the CDR3: TGTGCCAGCAGTTTAGAGGGGAAAAATGACTACACCTTC. Amino acids: CASSLEGKNDYTF.

This clonotype has more than one count but fewer than ten. The chain carries TRBV19 and TRBJ1-3; 8 nucleotides agree with TRBD1. This CDR3 contains 15 residues. Per germline, CDR1 LNHDA and CDR2 SQIVND (reference sequence). Trimming cost V 10 bases and J 0 bases; bases outside gene matches: 8. CDR3 residues: CATRTGKLSGNTIYF. The CDR3 DNA follows: TGTGCCACTAGGACAGGGAAACTCTCTGGAAACACCATATATTTT. Based on the CDR3 plus reference TRBV19 and TRBJ1-3, the full variable domain is DGGITQSPKYLFRKEGQNVTLSCEQNLNHDAMYWYRQDPGQGLRLIYYSQIVNDFQKGDIAEGYSVSREKKESFPLTVTSAQKNPTAFYLCATRTGKLSGNTIYFGEGSWLTVV.

The J gene is TRBJ1-2, the V gene TRBV6-4; 7 positions agree with TRBD1. Trimming took 2 bases from V and 4 from J; bases not matched to a gene: 10. The CDR3 covers 16 residues. The germline V gene has CDR1 MRHNA and CDR2 SNTAGT. The CDR3 is CASSDRATGRIYGYTF. The DNA for the CDR3 is TGTGCCAGCAGTGACAGGGCGACAGGGAGGATCTATGGCTACACCTTC.

The chain uses TRBV7-3 and TRBJ2-1, with 16 positions matching TRBD2. Unmatched junction bases numbered 13, after V lost 7 bases and J lost 1 base. Germline CDR1 SGHTA, CDR2 FQGTGA. The CDR3 length is 20 residues. The CDR3 sequence: CASTPIGTSGGAGSYNEQFF. The CDR3 DNA is TGTGCCAGCACTCCCATTGGGACTAGCGGGGGGGCCGGTTCCTACAATGAGCAGTTCTTC.

The V and J genes are TRBV6-1 and TRBJ1-4, with 7 bases lining up with TRBD1. Trimming at V came to 7 bases and at J to 2 bases, leaving 7 bases not matched to a gene. Germline assignment: CDR1 MNHNS and CDR2 SASEGT. The CDR3 spans 15 residues. As DNA, the CDR3 is TGTGCCAGCATTCGACAGGGCGAGACTAATGAAAAACTGTTTTTT. Amino acid sequence: CASIRQGETNEKLFF.

In its sample, this clonotype was seen a few times. V is TRBV20-1 and J is TRBJ1-2, with D possibly being TRBD1 (6 bases). The CDR3 is 14 residues long. CDR1 and CDR2 (germline): DFQATT, SNEGSKA (reference sequence). The ends were cut back, 1 base at V and 4 bases at J, with 13 bases in the middle. The CDR3 region is CSARVTGWGYGYTF. Written as DNA, the CDR3 is TGCAGTGCTAGAGTTACAGGGTGGGGCTATGGCTACACCTTC.

This clonotype was detected only a few times. CDR3 sequence reads: CASSLVQDSYEQYF. The CDR3 DNA reads TGTGCCAGCAGCTTAGTACAGGATTCCTACGAGCAGTACTTC. J is TRBJ2-7 and V is TRBV7-6; tentative D call: TRBD1 (5 bases). The CDR3 is 14 residues long. Germline values: CDR1 SGHVS, CDR2 FNYEAQ. V lost 1 base, J lost 1 base, and 8 bases lay in between. The full variable domain, rest sourced from reference TRBV7-6 and TRBJ2-7, is GAGVSQSPRYKVTKRGQDVALRCDPISGHVSLYWYRQALGQGPEFLTYFNYEAQQDKSGLPNDRFSAERPEGSISTLTIQRTEQRDSAMYRCASSLVQDSYEQYFGPGTRLTVT.

DNA of the CDR3: TGTGCCAGCAGGTCGGGACAGACCTACGAGCAGTACTTC. Translation: CASRSGQTYEQYF. The chain employs TRBV12-3 or TRBV12-4 and TRBJ2-7; 7 positions agree with TRBD1. This CDR3 has 13 amino acids. J was trimmed by 2 bases and V by 6 bases; bases with no gene match: 4.

The CDR3 DNA follows: TGTGCCAGCAGCTTGGGACGGCGCGGAACCGGCTACACCTTC. Translating it yields CASSLGRRGTGYTF. The gene calls are TRBV5-6 and TRBJ1-2; no clear D. The CDR3 has 14 amino acids. Germline V gives CDR1 SGHDT, CDR2 YYEEEE. Trimming pared 0 bases from V and 8 bases from J, leaving 14 bases between.

The chain combines TRBV12-3 or TRBV12-4 with TRBJ1-2; the D is unclear. V was cut by 3 bases and J by 7 bases, with 6 bases left in between. This CDR3 is built from 11 residues. The CDR3 reads CASSLGTGYTF. Written as DNA, the CDR3 is TGTGCCAGCAGTTTGGGTACTGGCTACACCTTC.

The CDR3 bases are TGTGCCAGCAGGACAGTCGGCGGGGAGCTGTTTTTT. Translating it yields CASRTVGGELFF. The chain joins TRBV27 to TRBJ2-2; D is perhaps TRBD1 (5 bases). The germline gives CDR1 MNHEY, CDR2 SMNVEV (reference sequence). The CDR3 length is 12 residues. The V end lost 6 bases, the J end lost 7 bases, and 9 bases lay between the germline ends.

The V and J genes are TRBV6-4 and TRBJ2-4, with a tentative D call TRBD2 (7 bases). The ends were cut back, 6 bases at V and 0 bases at J, with 21 bases in the middle. Per germline, CDR1 MRHNA and CDR2 SNTAGT. The CDR3 runs to 18 residues. The chain's CDR3 is CASRGGACLFLAKNIQYF. The CDR3 coding sequence is TGTGCCAGCAGGGGGGGGGCCTGCTTATTCTTAGCCAAAAACATTCAGTACTTC.

In its sample, this clonotype was seen a few times. The genes are TRBV15 and TRBJ1-1; D remains unclear. Germline V gives CDR1 LNHNV, CDR2 YYDKDF (reference sequence). Trimming removed 0 bases at V and 1 base at J, with 33 bases between. The CDR3 contains 23 residues. The CDR3 spells CATSRDPTDPYYIISSSNTEAFF. Here the CDR3 DNA reads TGTGCCACCAGCAGAGATCCTACCGATCCCTATTACATAATTTCCTCGTCGAACACTGAAGCTTTCTTT.

The chain combines TRBV5-4 with TRBJ1-1; tentative D call: TRBD1 (5 bases). The V gene's germline CDR1 is SGHNT and CDR2 YYREEE (reference sequence). V dropped 0 bases and J dropped 7 bases, with 10 bases sitting between them. The CDR3 runs to 13 residues. As DNA, the CDR3 is TGTGCCAGCAGCTTGGAATCCGACAGTGAAGCTTTCTTT. As protein: CASSLESDSEAFF.

The rearrangement uses TRBV7-8 and TRBJ1-3, with D unclear. CDR3 size: 15 residues. Germline V CDR1 and CDR2: SGHVS, FQNEAQ. The ends were cut back, 2 bases at V and 7 bases at J, with 15 bases in the middle. The CDR3 reads CASSLSRRLTNTIYF. DNA for the CDR3: TGTGCCAGCAGCTTAAGTAGAAGGCTTACGAACACCATATATTTT.

The chain recombines TRBV9 with TRBJ1-5; a possible D gene is TRBD1 (5 bases). V shed 2 bases and J shed 7 bases, with 16 bases lying between them. There are 15 residues in the CDR3. Germline V lookup: CDR1 SGDLS, CDR2 YYNGEE. CDR3: CASSVLGERGQPQHF. The CDR3 coding sequence is TGTGCCAGCAGCGTCCTCGGAGAAAGGGGACAGCCCCAGCATTTT. The complete variable domain, with remaining parts taken from reference TRBV9 and TRBJ1-5, reads DSGVTQTPKHLITATGQRVTLRCSPRSGDLSVYWYQQSLDQGLQFLIQYYNGEERAKGNILERFSAQQFPDLHSELNLSSLELGDSALYFCASSVLGERGQPQHFGDGTRLSIL.

In its sample, this clonotype was seen a few times. This chain joins TRBV5-1 and TRBJ1-2; a weak D match, TRBD1 (5 bases). The CDR3 is 15 amino acids. CDR1 is SGHRS, CDR2 YFSETQ, per germline. The V and J ends lost 4 bases and 3 bases respectively, with 16 bases between them. CDR3 DNA: TGCGCCAGCAGCGGCAGGGCTGAAGGAGACTATGGCTACACCTTC. Translating it yields CASSGRAEGDYGYTF.

This chain connects TRBV12-3 or TRBV12-4 to TRBJ1-6; a possible D gene is TRBD1 (5 bases). V gave up 6 bases and J gave up 8 bases, with 11 bases separating them. This CDR3 is built from 13 residues. The CDR3 DNA reads TGTGCCAGCAGAGGACACATATATTCACCCCTCCACTTT. Residues: CASRGHIYSPLHF.

The chain joins TRBV29-1 to TRBJ2-7; 11 bases agree with TRBD1. Germline V gives CDR1 SQVTM, CDR2 ANQGSEA. The CDR3 consists of 14 residues. The V segment lost 7 bases and the J segment 5 bases; nucleotides outside the gene matches: 10. The CDR3 reads CSAKGQGAVNEQYF. The CDR3 DNA reads as TGCAGCGCCAAAGGACAGGGGGCAGTGAACGAGCAGTACTTC.

This clonotype has just a few counts. The V and J genes are TRBV7-8 and TRBJ1-3; TRBD1 aligns across 7 bases. Germline values: CDR1 SGHVS, CDR2 FQNEAQ. V lost 5 bases to trimming and J lost 4 bases; unmatched junction nucleotides: 8. CDR3 size: 15 residues. This CDR3 reads CASSAYRGKGNTIYF. The CDR3 region has the DNA TGTGCCAGCAGCGCATACAGGGGAAAGGGAAACACCATATATTTT.

Only a few counts were recorded for this clonotype. This chain uses TRBV7-9 with TRBJ1-6, with 7 nucleotides matching TRBD1. Germline trimming cut 5 bases from V and 9 bases from J; bases unmatched to any gene: 10. This CDR3 spans 15 amino acids. CDR1 is SEHNR, CDR2 FQNEAQ, per germline (reference sequence). CDR3 sequence: CASSARDSPGSPLHF. DNA for the CDR3: TGTGCCAGCAGCGCACGGGACAGTCCTGGTTCACCCCTCCACTTT.

This clonotype has just a few counts. The rearrangement joins TRBV7-8 to TRBJ1-2; no clear D gene. The CDR3 has 15 amino acids. Trimming took off 3 bases at V and 5 bases at J, with 16 bases between the two ends. CDR1 is SGHVS, CDR2 FQNEAQ, per germline. CDR3 in amino acids: CASSFVVGSRYGYTF. CDR3 sequence (DNA): TGTGCCAGCAGCTTTGTTGTGGGGTCCCGGTATGGCTACACCTTC.

In its sample, this clonotype was seen a few times. The chain uses TRBV2 and TRBJ1-2; perhaps TRBD1 as D (5 bases). This CDR3 has 13 residues. Germline V CDR1 and CDR2: SNHLY, FYNNEI. Between the trimmed V and J ends, which lost 7 bases and 3 bases, there was a span of 12 bases. CDR3 bases: TGTGCCAGCAACTCAGGGTGGGACTATGGCTACACCTTC. This gives the protein CASNSGWDYGYTF.

This clonotype was counted a few times. This rearrangement joins TRBV15 to TRBJ2-3; D gene unclear. There are 14 residues in the CDR3. Trimming took off 1 base at V and 2 bases at J, with 7 bases between the two ends. Looked up from germline, CDR1 is LNHNV and CDR2 is YYDKDF (reference sequence). The CDR3 loop reads CATSRGTDTDTQYF. CDR3 sequence (DNA): TGTGCCACCAGCAGAGGGACCGACACAGATACGCAGTATTTT.

The chain is built from TRBV2 and TRBJ2-2; D is tentatively TRBD1 or TRBD2 (5 bases each). The CDR3 spans 13 residues. Germline V CDR1 and CDR2: SNHLY, FYNNEI. The V gene lost 9 bases and the J gene lost 3 bases, with 11 bases spanning the gap. DNA of the CDR3: TGTGCCAGTTCCGGGACCCACACCGGGGAGCTGTTTTTT. Protein sequence: CASSGTHTGELFF.

This clonotype was counted between two and nine times. The chain links TRBV29-1 to TRBJ1-1; D is possibly TRBD1 (5 bases). CDR1 SQVTM and CDR2 ANQGSEA come from the germline V gene. With 4 bases removed from V and 7 bases from J, the gap between germline ends came to 10 bases. The CDR3 contains 11 residues. Written as DNA, the CDR3 is TGCAGCGTTGGGGGCGGGAGTGAAGCTTTCTTT. It codes for CSVGGGSEAFF.

This clonotype was observed a single time. This chain connects TRBV6-1 to TRBJ2-1; 7 bases line up with TRBD1. J was trimmed by 2 bases and V by 7 bases; bases with no gene match: 5. The CDR3 runs to 14 residues. The germline CDR1 and CDR2 sequences are MNHNS and SASEGT. The CDR3 is CASKGGFPYNEQFF. The CDR3 nucleotides read TGTGCCAGCAAAGGGGGCTTCCCCTACAATGAGCAGTTCTTC.

This clonotype is deemed medium-sized (0.01 to 0.1%). The chain links TRBV11-2 to TRBJ2-5; D is undetermined. The CDR3 totals 14 residues. Germline V CDR1 and CDR2: SGHAT, FQNNGV. Trimming left V 4 bases short and J 8 bases short, with 17 bases between. For the CDR3, the DNA is TGTGCCAGCAGCTACGCCGGCCAGCTAGACACCCAGTACTTC. It is translated as CASSYAGQLDTQYF.

J is TRBJ2-7 and V is TRBV12-3 or TRBV12-4; D possibly matches TRBD1 or TRBD2 (5 bases each). V gave up 6 bases and J gave up 0 bases, with 15 bases separating them. The CDR3 sequence is 15 residues long. CDR3 amino acids: CASSLSWGTSYEQYF. CDR3 sequence (DNA): TGTGCCAGCAGCCTATCTTGGGGGACCTCCTACGAGCAGTACTTC.

This chain links TRBV3-1 with TRBJ1-2; no firm D call. There are 13 residues in the CDR3. The ends were cut back, 4 bases at V and 4 bases at J, with 10 bases in the middle. Germline-derived CDR1 and CDR2 are LGHDT and YNNKEL (reference sequence). CDR3 loop: CASSPRGRYGYTF. The CDR3 DNA follows: TGTGCCAGCAGCCCGCGAGGGCGCTATGGCTACACCTTC.

The CDR3 nucleotides read TGCGCCAGCGGCCCGTACAGCCCCTACGAGCAGTACTTC. The encoded protein is CASGPYSPYEQYF. The chain uses TRBV5-1 and TRBJ2-7; no definite D call. The CDR3 length is 13 residues. Germline V gives CDR1 SGHRS, CDR2 YFSETQ. V was cut by 7 bases and J by 2 bases, with 13 bases left in between.

This clonotype was seen a single time. J is TRBJ1-2 and V is TRBV18; D might be TRBD1 (6 bases). Germline V gene sequence: CDR1 KGHSH, CDR2 LQKENI. The V gene lost 6 bases and the J gene lost 7 bases, with 15 bases spanning the gap. The CDR3 extends over 13 amino acids. The CDR3 DNA reads TGTGCCAGCTCCGATGCAGGGGAGGCTGGCTACACCTTC. This translates into CASSDAGEAGYTF.